This T cell receptor (beta chain) was obtained from a study of blood T cell repertoires in COVID-19. Study summary: Sources were T cells, B-cell-depleted T cells, or PBMCs; the material itself was cDNA or gDNA.

In the authors' methods: By means of reference gene primer amplification, nucleated cell counts were estimated. Generated by immunoSEQ multiplex PCR, the TCRdb table keeps only in-frame clones and is missing some. Clone size and V and J calls were adopted from that table, with D and trimming inferred from the DNA. The repertoire holds about 290,000 clones, with about nine tenths as singletons. The participants were between roughly 18 and 100 years old and came from roughly 25 US areas. Recovery among Cohort 3 donors was established by two negative PCRs, clearance, or symptom resolution. The TCR sequence derives from a woman aged 35 to 49 who had recovered from COVID-19. The source material was PBMCs or T cells enriched from blood (not recorded which).

The CDR3 coding sequence is TGTGCCAGTAGTATTCCGGGATTGACCGGGGAGCTGTTTTTT. Translated, it gives CASSIPGLTGELFF. The chain carries TRBV19 and TRBJ2-2; maybe TRBD2 (5 bases). CDR1 LNHDA and CDR2 SQIVND come from the germline V gene (reference sequence). Trimming removed 3 bases at V and 5 bases at J, with 10 bases between. The CDR3 covers 14 residues.